The 8 T cell receptor beta chains given below trace back to one sample, sequenced in a study of vaccination effects on CD4 cells after COVID-19. Method: immunoSEQ multiplex PCR; TCRdb's copy keeps in-frame clones and lacks some. Among about 43,000 clones listed, around three quarters were seen once. Using viral peptide pools, the ViraFEST assay grew out antigen-specific CD4+ T cells prior to sequencing. At the end of about ten days of culture, CD4+ T cells were isolated. Vaccinated recipients, who were negative for nucleocapsid antibodies, had no history of SARS-CoV-2 infection. These receptors lack a known antigen. The sequences come from CD4+ T cells from PBMCs cultured with SARS-CoV-2 spike peptides, collected before COVID-19 vaccination. The receptors were sampled from a human donor who received a COVID-19 vaccine.

The chain uses TRBV5-1 and TRBJ1-3; unclear D gene. The germline V gene has CDR1 SGHRS and CDR2 YFSETQ. Trimming left V 2 bases short and J 0 bases short, with 12 bases between. CDR3 length: 16 residues. The CDR3 loop reads CASSFSDPRSGNTIYF. In DNA form, the CDR3 reads TGCGCCAGCAGCTTCAGTGATCCACGCTCTGGAAACACCATATATTTT.

This chain joins TRBV5-4 and TRBJ1-1; D ambiguous. Looked up from germline, CDR1 is SGHNT and CDR2 is YYREEE (reference sequence). V was trimmed by 3 bases and J by 6 bases, leaving 15 bases between them. The CDR3 totals 14 residues. The CDR3 sequence: CASSSERETAEAFF. DNA for the CDR3: TGTGCCAGCAGCTCCGAGAGGGAGACGGCTGAAGCTTTCTTT.

CDR3 region: CASSRDRVGNSPLHF. CDR3 coding DNA: TGTGCCAGCAGCAGAGACAGGGTTGGTAATTCACCCCTCCACTTT. The rearrangement links TRBV6-5 to TRBJ1-6; 7 nucleotides match TRBD1. CDR3 length: 15 amino acids. Trimming cost V 6 bases and J 6 bases; bases outside gene matches: 8. The germline V gene encodes CDR1 MNHEY and CDR2 SVGAGI.

This clone appeared once. V gene TRBV5-6 combines with J gene TRBJ1-2; tentatively, D is TRBD1 (5 bases). The CDR3 is 14 amino acids. V was shortened by 4 bases and J by 3 bases, with 13 bases between the two germline ends. Germline CDR1 SGHDT, CDR2 YYEEEE. The CDR3 spells CASSVLGEDYGYTF. The CDR3 DNA follows: TGTGCCAGCAGCGTTTTAGGGGAAGACTATGGCTACACCTTC.

The chain employs TRBV6-5 and TRBJ1-4; a possible D gene is TRBD1 (5 bases). The V gene's germline CDR1 is MNHEY and CDR2 SVGAGI. Trimming stripped 3 bases from V and 2 bases from J, with 7 bases between. The CDR3 covers 14 residues. This chain's CDR3 is CASSYRGTNEKLFF. DNA of the CDR3: TGTGCCAGCAGTTATCGGGGGACTAATGAAAAACTGTTTTTT.

This clone was observed once. This chain uses TRBV30 with TRBJ1-6, with D possibly being TRBD1 (5 bases). The germline gives CDR1 GTSNPN, CDR2 SVGIG (reference sequence). V shed 8 bases and J shed 10 bases, with 9 bases lying between them. This CDR3 has 10 residues. The CDR3 coding sequence is TGTGCCCACGGGGGGTCACCCCTCCACTTT. This translates into CAHGGSPLHF.

This chain connects TRBV5-1 to TRBJ1-2; possible D gene TRBD1, 5 bases. In germline, CDR1 is SGHRS, CDR2 YFSETQ. Trimming removed 0 bases from V and 8 bases from J, with 29 bases in between. The CDR3 runs 19 residues. The CDR3 DNA reads TGCGCCAGCAGCTTGGCTCGAAAGACTTGGGTGGAGGGGTGGCGCGGCTACACCTTC. Amino acid sequence: CASSLARKTWVEGWRGYTF.

The chain joins TRBV5-1 to TRBJ2-1; 7 bases agree with TRBD1. There are 14 residues in the CDR3. V dropped 6 bases and J dropped 9; count of bases not matched to a gene: 12. Germline V gives CDR1 SGHRS, CDR2 YFSETQ. The CDR3 DNA is TGCGCCAGCACCTCACAGGGGCTGACAAGTGAGCAGTTCTTC. This sequence encodes CASTSQGLTSEQFF.